A selection of T cell receptor beta chains follows, all from one sample in a study of Ad26.COV2.S vaccination and SARS-CoV-2 variants. The data were produced by immunoSEQ multiplex PCR, yet TCRdb's version contains in-frame clones alone and is incomplete. The sample holds about 680,000 clones; 80% to 90% are singletons and the top ten take roughly 1.5%. The sequenced sample was peripheral blood, obtained in a trial of Ad26.COV2.S vaccine versus placebo. These receptor sequences come from a person between 18 and 60 years old who received the Ad26.COV2.S COVID-19 vaccine or a placebo. CDR3s include the opening cysteine and the closing phenylalanine or tryptophan. Each record gives: V gene, D gene, CDR3 length, J gene, clone size, CDR3 DNA, CDR3 protein. D genes are given only for firm matches. Size is omitted from some rows. Given values are once, few, many or a class for expanded clones.

TRBV19	TRBD1	15	TRBJ1-1	once	TGTGCCAGTAGTCCTCAGACAGGGCTGAACACTGAAGCTTTCTTT	CASSPQTGLNTEAFF
TRBV7-9	TRBD1	15	TRBJ2-2	few	TGTGCCAGCAGCCCGGGACAGGGGGTCGGCGGGGAGCTGTTTTTT	CASSPGQGVGGELFF
TRBV18	NA	14	TRBJ1-2	NA	TGTGCCAGCTCACCAGGCGACTTGAACTATGGCTACACCTTC	CASSPGDLNYGYTF
TRBV11-2	TRBD2	16	TRBJ2-2	NA	TGTGCCAGCAGCACCGGACTAGCGGGGGGCACCGGGGAGCTGTTTTTT	CASSTGLAGGTGELFF
TRBV11-1	TRBD1	16	TRBJ2-3	NA	TGTGCCAGCAGCCGCTCGAGGGGGCAAGTGGTCGATACGCAGTATTTT	CASSRSRGQVVDTQYF
TRBV7-2	NA	14	TRBJ1-4	once	TGTGCCAGCACGGGACTGGCGGATAATGAAAAACTGTTTTTT	CASTGLADNEKLFF
TRBV7-2	TRBD1	13	TRBJ2-1	once	TGTGCCAGCAGTGGACAGGGGGCTAATGAGCAGTTCTTC	CASSGQGANEQFF
TRBV6-5	TRBD1	15	TRBJ2-7	once	TGTGCCAGCAGTACGACCCGGGACAGCTCCTACGAGCAGTACTTC	CASSTTRDSSYEQYF
TRBV6-5	TRBD1	15	TRBJ1-1	NA	TGTGCCAGCAGTTACTCCCGGCCAGGGGGATCTGAAGCTTTCTTT	CASSYSRPGGSEAFF
TRBV7-9	NA	15	TRBJ2-3	NA	TGTGCCAGCAGGCAATCGGCGGCAAACACAGATACGCAGTATTTT	CASRQSAANTDTQYF
TRBV6-5	TRBD1	15	TRBJ1-2	once	TGTGCCAGCAGTTACTCCGGGACAGGGGGCTGGGGCTACACCTTC	CASSYSGTGGWGYTF
TRBV4-2	NA	14	TRBJ1-5	NA	TGTGCCAGCAGCCAAGAGGGATACAATCAGCCCCAGCATTTT	CASSQEGYNQPQHF
TRBV24-1	NA	16	TRBJ1-1	NA	TGTGCCACCAGTGACCCCCAAGGGGGGATGAACACTGAAGCTTTCTTT	CATSDPQGGMNTEAFF
TRBV24-1	TRBD1	16	TRBJ1-5	NA	TGTGCCACCAGTGGTTCACAGGGGACCATCAATCAGCCCCAGCATTTT	CATSGSQGTINQPQHF
TRBV7-9	NA	12	TRBJ1-4	NA	TGTGCCAGCAGCCCAACTAATGAAAAACTGTTTTTT	CASSPTNEKLFF
TRBV6-5	NA	15	TRBJ1-5	NA	TGTGCCAGCAGTTACGCTCGGCCGGAAAATCAGCCCCAGCATTTT	CASSYARPENQPQHF
TRBV5-4	NA	14	TRBJ1-1	NA	TGTGCCAGCAGAGCGGATCATGGAAGCACTGAAGCTTTCTTT	CASRADHGSTEAFF
TRBV19	NA	12	TRBJ1-5	NA	TGTGCCAGTAACGAGGACAATCAGCCCCAGCATTTT	CASNEDNQPQHF
TRBV5-4	TRBD2	19	TRBJ2-3	NA	TGTGCCAGCAGCACGGGGGGGACTAGCGGGAGTGGGAGCACAGATACGCAGTATTTT	CASSTGGTSGSGSTDTQYF
TRBV29-1	TRBD2	16	TRBJ2-5	NA	TGCAGCGTTGAAGTGGGGACTAGCGGGAGCCGGGAGACCCAGTACTTC	CSVEVGTSGSRETQYF
TRBV5-1	NA	15	TRBJ1-2	NA	TGCGCCAGCAGACCCGCGCAGGGCGGGGGTGATGGCTACACCTTC	CASRPAQGGGDGYTF
TRBV18	NA	15	TRBJ2-7	NA	TGTGCCAGCTCACCACCAGGACAGCGCTCCTACGAGCAGTACTTC	CASSPPGQRSYEQYF
TRBV11-1	TRBD2	15	TRBJ2-1	NA	TGTGCCAGCAGCTTAGCGGGGGGGGCCTACAATGAGCAGTTCTTC	CASSLAGGAYNEQFF
TRBV19	TRBD2	15	TRBJ2-1	NA	TGTGCCAGTAGCCTTACTAGCGGGAGTGGAGATGAGCAGTTCTTC	CASSLTSGSGDEQFF
TRBV7-9	NA	15	TRBJ1-4	NA	TGTGCCAGCAGCTCCCCGGACACCTCTAATGAAAAACTGTTTTTT	CASSSPDTSNEKLFF
TRBV6-4	NA	13	TRBJ1-1	NA	TGTGCCAGCAGTGATGACGGGAACACTGAAGCTTTCTTT	CASSDDGNTEAFF